What follows are 17 T cell receptor beta chains derived from one specimen sequenced in a study of T cell responses to AZD1222 COVID-19 vaccine (dated by TCRdb to about 2021). This specimen's time point label, interpreted: about 28 days (+/-7) after the second vaccine dose. Library generation was performed with the immunoSEQ multiplex PCR assay. TCRdb limited this immuneACCESS table to in-frame rearrangements with V and J called. A share of clones is missing; checked studies link under half to unresolved V genes, and the rest is unexplained. The sample yields 100,000 to 150,000 clones; roughly 82% were counted once. The ten largest clones take up approximately 26% of the sample. The source was peripheral blood, collected 28 days after the second AZD1222 dose. Receptors were obtained from an adult who received the AZD1222 COVID-19 vaccine.

This chain joins TRBV28 and TRBJ1-2, with D possibly matching TRBD1 (5 bases). The CDR3 has 16 residues. Trimming took off 5 bases at V and 0 bases at J, with 16 bases between the two ends. Germline CDR1 reads MDHEN; CDR2 reads SYDVKM. CDR3 DNA sequence: TGTGCCAGCAGTCTCCCCCAGGGTTGGGCTAACTATGGCTACACCTTC. Translating gives CASSLPQGWANYGYTF.

The chain couples TRBV6-4 to TRBJ1-2, with a tentative D call TRBD1 (5 bases). Trimming stripped 8 bases from V and 2 bases from J, with 18 bases between. The CDR3 loop spans 15 amino acids. The germline gives CDR1 MRHNA, CDR2 SNTAGT. The CDR3 bases are TGTGCCAGCCAACCCAGACATGACAGAAACTATGGCTACACCTTC. This sequence encodes CASQPRHDRNYGYTF.

The chain uses TRBV7-3 and TRBJ2-7, with TRBD1 identical over 11 bases. This CDR3 spans 15 amino acids. Unmatched junction bases numbered 6, after V lost 5 bases and J lost 3 bases. Germline values: CDR1 SGHTA, CDR2 FQGTGA. The CDR3, as DNA: TGTGCCAGCAGCCTGGGACAGGGGGTAAACTACGAGCAGTACTTC. This codes for CASSLGQGVNYEQYF.

About this clone itself: Additional DNA sequences in this sample encode the identical CDR3. The gene calls are TRBV5-1 and TRBJ1-1; tentative D call: TRBD1 (5 bases). The CDR3 covers 14 residues. Germline V gives CDR1 SGHRS, CDR2 YFSETQ. Trimming left V 4 bases short and J 1 base short, with 11 bases between. The DNA for the CDR3 is TGCGCCAGCAGCCCTGGGACGGGGAACACTGAAGCTTTCTTT. It specifies CASSPGTGNTEAFF.

The sample holds a few counts of this clone. The gene calls are TRBV5-1 and TRBJ1-1; a weak D match, TRBD1 (5 bases). V was pared by 4 bases and J by 2 bases, with 12 bases between. The CDR3 extends over 14 amino acids. In germline, CDR1 is SGHRS, CDR2 YFSETQ. The CDR3 is CASSPQTENTEAFF. CDR3 bases: TGCGCCAGCAGCCCTCAGACAGAAAACACTGAAGCTTTCTTT.

V and J are TRBV5-1 and TRBJ1-3; 7 nucleotides agree with TRBD1. Germline lookup yields CDR1 SGHRS and CDR2 YFSETQ. Trimming removed 4 bases from V and 2 bases from J; junction bases left unmatched: 6. The CDR3 runs to 15 residues. CDR3 coding DNA: TGCGCCAGCAGCACGGGACAGAGAACTGGAAACACCATATATTTT. Translating it yields CASSTGQRTGNTIYF.

The rearrangement links TRBV27 to TRBJ1-2; 7 nucleotides align to TRBD1. The CDR3 extends over 15 amino acids. Germline CDR1 is MNHEY and CDR2 is SMNVEV (reference sequence). The ends lost 5 bases at V and 2 bases at J; junction bases unmatched: 8. CDR3 loop: CASSPGTDFNYGYTF. DNA for the CDR3: TGTGCCAGCAGTCCGGGGACAGACTTCAACTATGGCTACACCTTC.

The V call is TRBV30, the J call TRBJ1-6; D gene ambiguous. The germline V gene encodes CDR1 GTSNPN and CDR2 SVGIG (reference sequence). The CDR3 contains 16 residues. Trimming left V 7 bases short and J 2 bases short, with 18 bases between. CDR3 protein: CASSGRKAAYNSPLHF. In DNA, the CDR3 is TGTGCCTCCTCTGGGAGGAAAGCTGCCTATAATTCACCCCTCCACTTT.

J is TRBJ1-5 and V is TRBV5-1; no clear D gene. Germline-derived CDR1 and CDR2 are SGHRS and YFSETQ. The CDR3 has 13 residues. V was cut by 2 bases and J by 5 bases, with 8 bases left in between. CDR3 sequence: CASSFFPDQPQHF. DNA of the CDR3: TGCGCCAGCAGCTTTTTCCCCGATCAGCCCCAGCATTTT. The whole variable domain, remainder taken from reference TRBV5-1 and TRBJ1-5, is KAGVTQTPRYLIKTRGQQVTLSCSPISGHRSVSWYQQTPGQGLQFLFEYFSETQRNKGNFPGRFSGRQFSNSRSEMNVSTLELGDSALYLCASSFFPDQPQHFGDGTRLSIL.

This rearrangement joins TRBV19 to TRBJ1-2; the match to TRBD1 covers 10 bases. This CDR3 is built from 14 residues. Per the germline V gene, CDR1 is LNHDA and CDR2 is SQIVND (reference sequence). Losses at the gene ends were 4 bases for V and 5 bases for J; bases not matched to a gene: 4. The CDR3 sequence is CASSRTGGRYGYTF. CDR3 bases: TGTGCCAGTAGTAGGACAGGGGGGCGATATGGCTACACCTTC.

The chain combines TRBV12-3 or TRBV12-4 with TRBJ2-2; the D gene is possibly TRBD1 (6 bases). V lost 6 bases and J 6 bases, leaving 11 bases between the germline ends. The CDR3 spans 13 residues. In nucleotides, the CDR3 is TGTGCCAGCAGGATACAGGGACCCGGGGAGCTGTTTTTT. Its translation: CASRIQGPGELFF.

The chain uses TRBV7-2 and TRBJ1-4, with a weak D call TRBD1 (6 bases). V lost 2 bases to trimming and J lost 7 bases, with 14 bases between them. Germline values: CDR1 SGHTA, CDR2 FQGNSA. There are 15 residues in the CDR3. The CDR3 DNA reads as TGTGCCAGCAGCTTACGAGGGACAAGCGGTGAAAAACTGTTTTTT. It specifies CASSLRGTSGEKLFF.

The chain links TRBV5-1 to TRBJ1-1; D is perhaps TRBD1 (5 bases). This CDR3 comprises 15 residues. CDR1 and CDR2 from the germline V gene are SGHRS and YFSETQ. Trimming stripped 0 bases from V and 4 bases from J, with 13 bases between. CDR3 region: CASSLAGGAPTEAFF. CDR3 DNA: TGCGCCAGCAGCTTGGCCGGAGGGGCGCCCACTGAAGCTTTCTTT.

The chain carries TRBV7-2 and TRBJ2-3; 12 bases are shared with TRBD2. CDR3 length: 19 amino acids. From germline, CDR1 is SGHTA and CDR2 FQGNSA. The V segment lost 7 bases and the J segment 2 bases; nucleotides outside the gene matches: 16. The DNA for the CDR3 is TGTGCCAGCAACCGACTCCCTCCGGGACTAGCGGGTCCCACAGATACGCAGTATTTT. This codes for CASNRLPPGLAGPTDTQYF.

The chain links TRBV28 to TRBJ2-3, with D perhaps TRBD2 (6 bases). The CDR3 spans 15 residues. V lost 6 bases to trimming and J lost 7 bases, with 20 bases between them. In germline, CDR1 is MDHEN, CDR2 SYDVKM. In DNA, the CDR3 is TGTGCCAGCAGGGCCGAGGTGGGACTTGACCATACGCAGTATTTT. It translates to CASRAEVGLDHTQYF.

The J gene is TRBJ2-1, the V gene TRBV4-3; TRBD2 aligns across 7 bases. With V trimmed by 3 bases and J by 6 bases, 8 bases remained unmatched. This CDR3 contains 15 residues. CDR1 and CDR2 from the germline V gene are LGHNA and YSLEER. CDR3 sequence reads: CASSQTMTSRNEQFF. CDR3 DNA sequence: TGCGCCAGCAGCCAGACCATGACTAGCCGCAATGAGCAGTTCTTC.

The chain couples TRBV19 to TRBJ1-1, with a possible D match to TRBD1 (6 bases). The V gene's germline CDR1 is LNHDA and CDR2 SQIVND (reference sequence). V was shortened by 4 bases and J by 0 bases, with 15 bases between the two germline ends. The CDR3 runs 16 residues. The CDR3 DNA follows: TGTGCCAGTAGTAACCCCAGGGGACCCATGAACACTGAAGCTTTCTTT. Its translation is CASSNPRGPMNTEAFF.